This T cell receptor (beta chain) was found in a study of cytomegalovirus exposure and HLA in healthy donors. General observations from the study: Immune exposure was documented only through CMV serostatus. Later analysis identified a missense DCLRE1C variant that was linked to TCR beta V- and J-gene trimming.

60 Vbeta and 13 Jbeta primers were used in PCR. TCRdb's copy holds only in-frame clones and misses some; the assay was immunoSEQ multiplex PCR. The data contain 110,000 or so clones, 60% to 85% of them seen just once; the ten biggest clones take up roughly 3%. V was shortened by 3 bases and J by 0 bases, with 8 bases between the two germline ends. Germline CDR1 GTSNPN, CDR2 SVGIG (reference sequence). The CDR3 is 13 residues long. Of note for this clone: Its specificity is unknown.

The J gene is TRBJ2-5, the V gene TRBV30, with unresolved D. Sequencing was performed on PBMCs. The TCR was taken from a woman aged 40 to 55 in good health and CMV-seropositive. The CDR3 sequence is CAWSPTYQETQYF. CDR3 in DNA: TGTGCCTGGAGCCCTACGTACCAAGAGACCCAGTACTTC. The variable domain in full, with the rest retrieved from reference TRBV30 and TRBJ2-5, is SQTIHQWPATLVQPVGSPLSLECTVEGTSNPNLYWYRQAAGRGLQLLFYSVGIGQISSEVPQNLSASRPQDRQFILSSKKLLLSDSGFYLCAWSPTYQETQYFGPGTRLLVL.